This is a list of T cell receptor beta chains from one sample in a study of T cell repertoires in cytomegalovirus infection. TCRdb re-called the reads through MiXCR, storing one row per CDR3 protein. The table records around 550,000 distinct CDR3 sequences, about a quarter of them present only once. The sample consisted of PBMCs. The receptors originated from a human donor in good health (CMV status not recorded). Some clones in this sample may be carry-over from other donors' samples. CDR3s include the opening cysteine and the closing phenylalanine or tryptophan. A D gene is named only where the DNA matches it firmly. Clone size is given for some rows only: seen once, a few or many times, or a class if the clone is expanded.

j_call: TRBJ2-3; v_call: TRBV7-6; d_call: TRBD2; clone_size: -; cdr3_aa: CASRPGLAGLRTDTQYF; cdr3_nt: TGTGCCAGCAGGCCGGGACTAGCGGGCCTTAGGACAGATACGCAGTATTTT
j_call: TRBJ2-5; v_call: TRBV20-1; d_call: TRBD2; clone_size: few; cdr3_aa: CSAPGTSGSQETQYF; cdr3_nt: TGCAGTGCGCCCGGGACTAGCGGGAGTCAAGAGACCCAGTACTTC
j_call: TRBJ2-1; v_call: TRBV7-8; d_call: TRBD2; clone_size: many; cdr3_aa: CASSPPGASGRVFLANEQFF; cdr3_nt: TGTGCCAGCAGCCCGCCCGGGGCTAGCGGGAGGGTCTTTTTGGCCAATGAGCAGTTCTTC
j_call: TRBJ2-7; v_call: TRBV5-1; d_call: -; clone_size: -; cdr3_aa: CASSLDFYEQYF; cdr3_nt: TGCGCCAGCAGCTTGGACTTCTACGAGCAGTACTTC
j_call: TRBJ2-3; v_call: TRBV7-2; d_call: -; clone_size: many; cdr3_aa: CASSREVDDQQYF; cdr3_nt: TGTGCCAGCAGCCGAGAGGTAGACGATCAACAGTATTTT
j_call: TRBJ2-2; v_call: TRBV7-6; d_call: TRBD1; clone_size: -; cdr3_aa: CASSPDYRDRFSNTGELFF; cdr3_nt: TGTGCCAGCAGCCCAGATTACCGGGACAGATTTTCGAACACCGGGGAGCTGTTTTTT
j_call: TRBJ1-2; v_call: TRBV7-2; d_call: -; clone_size: many; cdr3_aa: CASSPRQGGGYTF; cdr3_nt: TGTGCCAGCAGCCCCAGACAAGGCGGGGGCTACACCTTC
j_call: TRBJ2-7; v_call: TRBV18; d_call: TRBD1; clone_size: -; cdr3_aa: CASSQLSGGEQYF; cdr3_nt: TGTGCCAGCTCACAATTGTCAGGGGGCGAGCAGTACTTC
j_call: TRBJ1-4; v_call: TRBV27; d_call: -; clone_size: -; cdr3_aa: CASSLGQAGSPNEKLFF; cdr3_nt: TGTGCCAGCAGTTTAGGGCAAGCCGGCTCCCCTAATGAAAAACTGTTTTTT
j_call: TRBJ1-4; v_call: TRBV28; d_call: -; clone_size: -; cdr3_aa: CASSLLPGTNEKLFF; cdr3_nt: TGTGCCAGCAGTTTATTACCGGGGACTAATGAAAAACTGTTTTTT
j_call: TRBJ1-1; v_call: TRBV12-3/TRBV12-4; d_call: TRBD1; clone_size: few; cdr3_aa: CASTPRTGEAEAFF; cdr3_nt: TGTGCCAGCACTCCACGGACAGGGGAGGCTGAAGCTTTCTTT
j_call: TRBJ2-7; v_call: TRBV6-1; d_call: -; clone_size: -; cdr3_aa: CASKGRVYEQYF; cdr3_nt: TGTGCCAGCAAAGGTCGGGTTTACGAGCAGTACTTC
j_call: TRBJ1-1; v_call: TRBV6-2/TRBV6-3; d_call: TRBD1; clone_size: -; cdr3_aa: CASSYQGQQNTEAFF; cdr3_nt: TGTGCCAGCAGCTACCAGGGACAGCAGAACACTGAAGCTTTCTTT
j_call: TRBJ1-6; v_call: TRBV7-2; d_call: -; clone_size: many; cdr3_aa: CASSRDRSPLHF; cdr3_nt: TGTGCCAGCAGCCGGGACCGGTCACCCCTCCACTTT
j_call: TRBJ2-1; v_call: TRBV10-3; d_call: -; clone_size: -; cdr3_aa: CAISESAGFNNEQFF; cdr3_nt: TGTGCCATCAGTGAGTCGGCGGGTTTTAACAATGAGCAGTTCTTC
j_call: TRBJ1-6; v_call: TRBV7-2; d_call: -; clone_size: many; cdr3_aa: CASSLKGGGSPLHF; cdr3_nt: TGTGCCAGCAGCTTAAAAGGGGGAGGGTCACCCCTCCACTTT
j_call: TRBJ1-4; v_call: TRBV7-2; d_call: -; clone_size: many; cdr3_aa: CASSSMGEKLFF; cdr3_nt: TGTGCCAGCAGCTCAATGGGTGAAAAACTGTTTTTT
j_call: TRBJ1-6; v_call: TRBV28; d_call: TRBD1; clone_size: -; cdr3_aa: CASITDRDYNSPLHF; cdr3_nt: TGTGCCAGCATCACGGACAGGGACTATAATTCACCCCTCCACTTT
j_call: TRBJ2-7; v_call: TRBV12-3/TRBV12-4; d_call: TRBD2; clone_size: few; cdr3_aa: CASSFSRGLAGGSIFGQYF; cdr3_nt: TGTGCCAGCAGTTTCTCCCGGGGACTAGCGGGAGGGTCAATCTTCGGGCAGTACTTC
j_call: TRBJ1-5; v_call: TRBV6-1; d_call: -; clone_size: -; cdr3_aa: CASSEALAGVRGANQPQHF; cdr3_nt: TGTGCCAGCAGTGAAGCCCTGGCGGGGGTAAGGGGGGCGAATCAGCCCCAGCATTTT
j_call: TRBJ2-1; v_call: TRBV7-2; d_call: -; clone_size: -; cdr3_aa: CASSYPGGHNEQFF; cdr3_nt: TGTGCCAGCAGCTACCCCGGGGGGCACAATGAGCAGTTCTTC
j_call: TRBJ2-3; v_call: TRBV27; d_call: TRBD2; clone_size: -; cdr3_aa: CASSSPKGPAGADTQYF; cdr3_nt: TGTGCCAGCAGTTCCCCCAAGGGGCCAGCGGGAGCAGATACGCAGTATTTT
j_call: TRBJ2-3; v_call: TRBV7-8; d_call: -; clone_size: many; cdr3_aa: CASSLAYPRVLGGGGYTDTQYF; cdr3_nt: TGTGCCAGCAGCTTAGCCTACCCCAGGGTTTTAGGCGGAGGGGGGTACACAGATACGCAGTATTTT
j_call: TRBJ2-2; v_call: TRBV7-2; d_call: -; clone_size: many; cdr3_aa: CASSLAQGVGELFF; cdr3_nt: TGTGCCAGCAGCTTAGCCCAGGGTGTCGGGGAGCTGTTTTTT
j_call: TRBJ2-3; v_call: TRBV19; d_call: -; clone_size: many; cdr3_aa: CASSSTQGTDTQYF; cdr3_nt: TGTGCCAGTAGTAGCACACAGGGCACAGATACGCAGTATTTT
j_call: TRBJ2-5; v_call: TRBV6-2/TRBV6-3; d_call: -; clone_size: few; cdr3_aa: CASSYAGGRQETQYF; cdr3_nt: TGTGCCAGCAGTTATGCTGGGGGACGGCAAGAGACCCAGTACTTC
j_call: TRBJ2-2; v_call: TRBV14; d_call: -; clone_size: -; cdr3_aa: CASSQEFPESLPSGWFRTGELFF; cdr3_nt: TGTGCCAGCAGCCAAGAGTTTCCGGAATCCCTCCCAAGCGGGTGGTTTCGAACCGGGGAGCTGTTTTTT
j_call: TRBJ1-5; v_call: TRBV4-1; d_call: -; clone_size: many; cdr3_aa: CASSPPPEGGGQPQHF; cdr3_nt: TGCGCCAGCAGCCCGCCACCAGAGGGGGGAGGCCAGCCCCAGCATTTT
j_call: TRBJ2-3; v_call: TRBV7-8; d_call: TRBD2; clone_size: many; cdr3_aa: CASSLAFRLAEPSTDTQYF; cdr3_nt: TGTGCCAGCAGCTTAGCTTTTAGGCTAGCGGAACCGAGCACAGATACGCAGTATTTT
j_call: TRBJ2-5; v_call: TRBV24-1; d_call: TRBD2; clone_size: -; cdr3_aa: CATSDTSGRAHSTAETQYF; cdr3_nt: TGTGCCACCAGTGATACTAGCGGGAGGGCCCATTCGACCGCGGAGACCCAGTACTTC
j_call: TRBJ2-7; v_call: TRBV29-1; d_call: TRBD1; clone_size: -; cdr3_aa: CSVGGQPPGQYF; cdr3_nt: TGCAGCGTTGGGGGACAGCCACCAGGCCAGTACTTC
j_call: TRBJ2-3; v_call: TRBV7-2; d_call: -; clone_size: many; cdr3_aa: CASSLGLGPSSTDTQYF; cdr3_nt: TGTGCCAGCAGCTTAGGTTTAGGACCCTCTAGCACAGATACGCAGTATTTT
j_call: TRBJ1-4; v_call: TRBV5-4; d_call: TRBD1; clone_size: few; cdr3_aa: CASSNHRGEKLFF; cdr3_nt: TGTGCCAGCAGCAACCACAGGGGGGAAAAACTGTTTTTT
j_call: TRBJ2-2; v_call: TRBV19; d_call: -; clone_size: few; cdr3_aa: CASSLRDRSTGELFF; cdr3_nt: TGTGCCAGTAGTCTGCGGGACAGAAGCACCGGGGAGCTGTTTTTT
j_call: TRBJ2-1; v_call: TRBV4-1; d_call: -; clone_size: -; cdr3_aa: CASSQVQRNEQFF; cdr3_nt: TGCGCCAGCAGCCAAGTCCAGCGCAATGAGCAGTTCTTC
j_call: TRBJ2-1; v_call: TRBV27; d_call: TRBD2; clone_size: -; cdr3_aa: CASSQTSGSFNEQFF; cdr3_nt: TGTGCCAGCAGTCAAACTAGCGGGAGTTTCAATGAGCAGTTCTTC
j_call: TRBJ1-2; v_call: TRBV6-1; d_call: -; clone_size: -; cdr3_aa: CASSDMTHTYGYTF; cdr3_nt: TGTGCCAGCAGTGATATGACACACACCTATGGCTACACCTTC
j_call: TRBJ2-1; v_call: TRBV7-2; d_call: -; clone_size: few; cdr3_aa: CASTLEWGRYNEQFF; cdr3_nt: TGTGCCAGCACCTTGGAGTGGGGGAGATACAATGAGCAGTTCTTC
j_call: TRBJ2-3; v_call: TRBV6-2/TRBV6-3; d_call: TRBD2; clone_size: few; cdr3_aa: CASIAGGVTDTQYF; cdr3_nt: TGTGCCAGTATAGCGGGAGGTGTGACAGATACGCAGTATTTT
j_call: TRBJ1-2; v_call: TRBV25-1; d_call: -; clone_size: -; cdr3_aa: CASSRTGGGGYTF; cdr3_nt: TGTGCCAGCAGTCGAACCGGGGGTGGTGGCTACACCTTC
j_call: TRBJ1-6; v_call: TRBV4-3; d_call: -; clone_size: few; cdr3_aa: CASSQDIPETQGFGLHF; cdr3_nt: TGCGCCAGCAGCCAAGACATCCCCGAGACCCAGGGATTTGGCCTCCACTTT
j_call: TRBJ2-5; v_call: TRBV7-6; d_call: -; clone_size: many; cdr3_aa: CASSPRTPKEETQYF; cdr3_nt: TGTGCCAGCAGCCCCCGGACCCCTAAGGAGGAGACCCAGTACTTC
j_call: TRBJ2-3; v_call: TRBV4-3; d_call: TRBD2; clone_size: few; cdr3_aa: CASSRRTSGSRDTQYF; cdr3_nt: TGCGCCAGCAGCCGACGGACTAGCGGGAGTAGGGATACGCAGTATTTT
j_call: TRBJ2-5; v_call: TRBV12-3/TRBV12-4; d_call: -; clone_size: -; cdr3_aa: CASSTGALARQETQYF; cdr3_nt: TGTGCCAGCAGTACGGGGGCGCTAGCTCGCCAAGAGACCCAGTACTTC
j_call: TRBJ2-1; v_call: TRBV12-3/TRBV12-4; d_call: -; clone_size: -; cdr3_aa: CASSSVRNEQFF; cdr3_nt: TGTGCCAGCAGCTCGGTAAGAAATGAGCAGTTCTTC
j_call: TRBJ2-7; v_call: TRBV28; d_call: -; clone_size: few; cdr3_aa: CASSPTGAFYEQYF; cdr3_nt: TGTGCCAGCAGTCCCACGGGGGCGTTTTACGAGCAGTACTTC
j_call: TRBJ2-2; v_call: TRBV10-3; d_call: TRBD1; clone_size: -; cdr3_aa: CAISGTGSNTGELFF; cdr3_nt: TGTGCCATCAGTGGGACAGGTTCGAACACCGGGGAGCTGTTTTTT
j_call: TRBJ2-3; v_call: TRBV19; d_call: -; clone_size: -; cdr3_aa: CASSMWADTQYF; cdr3_nt: TGTGCCAGTAGTATGTGGGCAGATACGCAGTATTTT
j_call: TRBJ2-2; v_call: TRBV7-8; d_call: TRBD2; clone_size: many; cdr3_aa: CASSSIRGRATNTGELFF; cdr3_nt: TGTGCCAGCAGCTCAATCCGCGGGAGGGCGACGAACACCGGGGAGCTGTTTTTT
j_call: TRBJ2-1; v_call: TRBV27; d_call: TRBD2; clone_size: once; cdr3_aa: CASSLSPSGNNEQFF; cdr3_nt: TGTGCCAGCAGTTTATCTCCTAGCGGGAACAATGAGCAGTTCTTC